What follows are 9 T cell receptor beta chains derived from one specimen sequenced in a study of T cells expressing NK-cell markers. TCRdb re-analyzed the 5' RACE reads; it lists each CDR3 protein once, without DNA. This table lists 350,000 to 500,000 distinct CDR3 sequences. The source material was blood T cells: a sorted CD56 or NKG2C T cell subset, CD4+ or CD8+ T cells, or bulk PBMC T cells (not recorded which). The receptors originated from a woman between 18 and 70 years old in good health.

The V and J genes are TRBV7-8 and TRBJ2-5; the D call from TCRdb, TRBD1, cannot be confirmed without DNA. Germline loops: CDR1 SGHVS, CDR2 FQNEAQ. The CDR3 runs to 14 residues. The CDR3 sequence is CASSLGQGKETQYF. The full variable domain, with the rest looked up from reference TRBV7-8 and TRBJ2-5, is GAGVSQSPRYKVAKRGQDVALRCDPISGHVSLFWYQQALGQGPEFLTYFQNEAQLDKSGLPSDRFFAERPEGSVSTLKIQRTQQEDSAVYLCASSLGQGKETQYFGPGTRLLVL.

V usage is TRBV3-1 and J usage is TRBJ2-7. CDR3 length equals 13 residues. Germline V gives CDR1 LGHDT, CDR2 YNNKEL (reference sequence). CDR3 sequence reads: CASSQGNSYEQYF.

This chain joins TRBV9 and TRBJ2-3; TCRdb indicates TRBD1, and absent DNA this call remains unverified. Germline CDR1 and CDR2: SGDLS and YYNGEE. The CDR3 is 15 amino acids. CDR3: CASNSGQGAIDTQYF.

V and J are TRBV14 and TRBJ2-3. The CDR3 contains 15 residues. Germline CDR1 reads SGHDN; CDR2 reads FVKESK. The CDR3 sequence: CASSPSVGSVNTQYF.

The J gene is TRBJ1-1, the V gene TRBV5-1. Germline V CDR1 and CDR2: SGHRS, YFSETQ. The CDR3 spans 14 residues. This CDR3 is CASSSFYGNTEAFF.

The V gene is TRBV20-1, the J gene TRBJ2-3; the TCRdb call, TRBD2, lacks DNA for checking. The germline CDR1 and CDR2 sequences are DFQATT and SNEGSKA (reference sequence). CDR3 length: 15 amino acids. CDR3 sequence reads: CSAIETSGPTDTQYF.

This chain connects TRBV12-3 or TRBV12-4 to TRBJ2-3; TCRdb picks TRBD2, but there is no DNA to check that call. The CDR3 sequence is 16 residues long. The CDR3 is CASSPNGEGVTDTQYF.

V gene TRBV5-1 combines with J gene TRBJ2-2. This CDR3 is 14 amino acids long. Germline CDR1 and CDR2: SGHRS and YFSETQ. CDR3 amino acids: CASTSGTTTGELFF.

The gene calls are TRBV12-3 or TRBV12-4 and TRBJ2-1; as DNA is missing, the TRBD2 call by TCRdb cannot be tested. The CDR3 covers 19 residues. CDR3 sequence: CASSLSGLAGGLSYNEQFF.